These T cell receptor beta chains were read from a single sample in a study of blood T cell repertoires in COVID-19. Data came from immunoSEQ multiplex PCR; TCRdb stores just in-frame clones and leaves some out. The top ten hold 1.5% to 2% of the sample, which has hundreds of thousands of clones, around 92% seen once. Input material: peripheral blood. The receptor source for this set is a woman in her 30s with COVID-19, enrolled during active disease. Both conserved end residues are part of each CDR3. A D gene is named only where the DNA matches it firmly. Not every row has a clone size; where given, it reads once, few, many or a size class.

clone size,J gene,V gene,D gene,CDR3 DNA,CDR3 protein
NA,TRBJ2-4,TRBV4-1,TRBD2,TGCGCCAGCAGCCAAGGTCTAGCGGGGGTTAACATTCAGTACTTC,CASSQGLAGVNIQYF
NA,TRBJ2-1,TRBV4-2,NA,TGTGCCAGCAGCCAAGAAGAGGCCTCCTACAATGAGCAGTTCTTC,CASSQEEASYNEQFF
NA,TRBJ2-1,TRBV19,TRBD1,TGTGGAACAGGGACAGGCGTCAACAATGAGCAGTTCTTC,CGTGTGVNNEQFF
NA,TRBJ1-4,TRBV5-6,NA,TGTGCCAGCAGCTTGTGGGGGGTTAATGAAAAACTGTTTTTT,CASSLWGVNEKLFF
NA,TRBJ2-2,TRBV11-2,NA,TGTGCCAGCAGCTTAGTCGGGGGGACAACCGGGGAGCTGTTTTTT,CASSLVGGTTGELFF
once,TRBJ2-3,TRBV27,TRBD1,TGTGCCAGCAGCCCTAGGAACAGGGGGCTGGCCAATACGGGAGATACGCAGTATTTT,CASSPRNRGLANTGDTQYF
few,TRBJ1-2,TRBV6-6,NA,TGTGCCAGCAGTTACTCGATAGGGCAGGGAGGCGGCTACACCTTC,CASSYSIGQGGGYTF
NA,TRBJ1-1,TRBV5-1,NA,TGCGCCAGCAGCACAGGACTGAACACTGAAGCTTTCTTT,CASSTGLNTEAFF
NA,TRBJ1-2,TRBV3-1/TRBV3-2,NA,TGTGCCAGCAGCTTGGGACTTAACTATGGCTACACCTTC,CASSLGLNYGYTF
NA,TRBJ2-3,TRBV4-1,TRBD1,TGCGCCAGCAGCCAGTGGAAGGGGACAGGGGATTCAGATACGCAGTATTTT,CASSQWKGTGDSDTQYF
NA,TRBJ1-1,TRBV12-3/TRBV12-4,NA,TGTGCCAGCCACGGGGATTTTGGTGAAGCTTTCTTT,CASHGDFGEAFF
NA,TRBJ1-2,TRBV28,TRBD1,TGTGCCAGCACCCAGGCAACCGGGACAGGGAGCCCATCACCCTTC,CASTQATGTGSPSPF
NA,TRBJ1-6,TRBV7-2,NA,TGTGCCAGCAGCGGGGACACCTATAATTCACCCCTCCACTTT,CASSGDTYNSPLHF
NA,TRBJ1-4,TRBV2,NA,TGTGCCAGCAGCCGAGAACAGGAGGGACGAGAAAAACTGTTTTTT,CASSREQEGREKLFF
few,TRBJ2-7,TRBV30,NA,TGTGCCTGGATCCGACAGACCTATTACGAGCAGTACTTC,CAWIRQTYYEQYF
NA,TRBJ2-7,TRBV2,NA,TGTGCCAGCAGTGCTTACGAGCAGTACTTC,CASSAYEQYF
NA,TRBJ2-1,TRBV11-2,TRBD2,TGTGCCAGCAGCCCCGGGACTAGCGGGCTTTGGCAGTTCTTC,CASSPGTSGLWQFF
NA,TRBJ1-5,TRBV24-1,TRBD1,TGTGCCACCAGTGATTACAGGGGTCAGCCCCAGCATTTT,CATSDYRGQPQHF
few,TRBJ2-5,TRBV11-3,NA,TGTGCCAGCAGCTGGAGACAGTACCAAGAGACCCAGTACTTC,CASSWRQYQETQYF
NA,TRBJ1-2,TRBV6-1,NA,TGTGCCAGCAGTGAATATATTAACTATGGCTACACCTTC,CASSEYINYGYTF
NA,TRBJ1-1,TRBV9,NA,TGTGCCAGCAGCGTAGCCCCTAATCCGGGAGGCACTGAAGCTTTCTTT,CASSVAPNPGGTEAFF
NA,TRBJ1-1,TRBV6-5,NA,TGTGCCAGCAGTTACTCTACCGGGAATGAAGCTTTCTTT,CASSYSTGNEAFF
NA,TRBJ2-7,TRBV6-4,TRBD1,TGTGCCAGCAGGGGTAGAATCTGGACAGGGGACTACGAGCAGTACTTC,CASRGRIWTGDYEQYF
NA,TRBJ1-6,TRBV6-6,TRBD1,TGTGCCAGCAGACAACAGGGGATCATGGACTCACCCCTCCACTTT,CASRQQGIMDSPLHF
NA,TRBJ2-2,TRBV6-1,TRBD1,TGTGCCAGCAGTGATAGACAGGGGTGGACCGGGGAGCTGTTTTTT,CASSDRQGWTGELFF
NA,TRBJ2-3,TRBV6-5,NA,TGTGCCAGCAGGAGCAGGGTATCCAGCACAGATACGCAGTATTTT,CASRSRVSSTDTQYF
NA,TRBJ1-1,TRBV19,NA,TGTGCCAGTAGTGCCCGAAGGGACTTAACACAAGAAGCTTTCTTT,CASSARRDLTQEAFF
NA,TRBJ2-6,TRBV4-1,NA,TGCGCCAGCAGCCAAAGGGGAAGCTCTGGGGCCAACGTCCTGACTTTC,CASSQRGSSGANVLTF
NA,TRBJ1-3,TRBV7-9,NA,TGTGCCAGCAGCTTATTCGGAGTCGCTGGAAACACCATATATTTT,CASSLFGVAGNTIYF
NA,TRBJ1-4,TRBV18,NA,TGTGCCAGCTCACTGCAGGCCAGGGGCGCAACTAATGAAAAACTGTTTTTT,CASSLQARGATNEKLFF
NA,TRBJ1-6,TRBV24-1,TRBD1,TGTGCCACCAGTGATGTACAGGGGGATAATTCACCCCTCCACTTT,CATSDVQGDNSPLHF
NA,TRBJ2-1,TRBV10-3,TRBD1,TGTGCCATCAGTAAGAGGGACAGGGGATCCCCGCTGCAGTTCTTC,CAISKRDRGSPLQFF
NA,TRBJ2-1,TRBV2,NA,TGTGCCATGGGGCACAATGAGCAGTTCTTC,CAMGHNEQFF
NA,TRBJ2-3,TRBV15,TRBD1,TGTGCCACCAGCAGACCGGACAGGGGGGTGGCCACAGATACGCAGTATTTT,CATSRPDRGVATDTQYF
NA,TRBJ1-2,TRBV3-1/TRBV3-2,NA,TGTGCCAGCAGCTATATCCCCAGGGGTGGCTACACCTTC,CASSYIPRGGYTF
NA,TRBJ2-3,TRBV2,TRBD2,TGTGCCAGCAGTCGGGGGGGCCGTCGGGCAGATACGCAGTATTTT,CASSRGGRRADTQYF
NA,TRBJ1-6,TRBV5-1,TRBD1,TGCGCCAGCAGCGGTAAGACAGGGGGCGGCAATTCACCCCTCCACTTT,CASSGKTGGGNSPLHF
once,TRBJ2-2,TRBV19,NA,TGTGCCAGTAGTATAGGTTACAGCAACACCGGGGAGCTGTTTTTT,CASSIGYSNTGELFF
NA,TRBJ1-2,TRBV10-3,NA,TGTGCCATCAGTGTGGGGGGGAACTATGGCTACACCTTC,CAISVGGNYGYTF
NA,TRBJ1-1,TRBV6-5,NA,TGTGCCAGCAGTACCCAACAGGGCTCCACTGAAGCTTTCTTT,CASSTQQGSTEAFF